Listed here is a single T cell receptor beta chain. Its antigen is not identified. PCR was performed using 60 Vbeta and 13 Jbeta primers. TCRdb keeps only in-frame clones here, not all; method: immunoSEQ multiplex PCR. The table shows 150,000 to 200,000 clones, with about four fifths occurring only once. This specimen belongs to a study of cytomegalovirus exposure and HLA in healthy donors. General observations from the study: Most CMV-associated TCR beta chains appeared HLA-restricted in a later analysis.

The sequenced sample consisted of PBMCs. The sequence was obtained from a woman aged 18-29 years in good health and CMV-seropositive.

The CDR3 DNA follows: TGCAGCGTTGAAGATCGTGGGGGCCTGACGAGGGAGCAGTACTTC. This translates into CSVEDRGGLTREQYF. The chain links TRBV29-1 to TRBJ2-7, with D tentatively TRBD1 (6 bases). The V end lost 0 bases, the J end lost 7 bases, and 19 bases lay between the germline ends. The CDR3 covers 15 residues. Germline V gene data show CDR1 as SQVTM and CDR2 as ANQGSEA.